This T cell receptor beta chain was sequenced in a study of shared clonotypes between healthy human individuals. Trimming left V 6 bases short and J 2 bases short, with 13 bases between. The CDR3 runs to 14 residues. CDR1 is MNHEY, CDR2 SMNVEV, per germline (reference sequence). Using immunoSEQ multiplex PCR, the repertoire was profiled, and TCRdb retains in-frame clones only, with some absent. The sample lists roughly 2,500,000 clones; 90% to 95% were seen once. This clonotype originated in a man aged 18 to 30 in good health. Some clones in this sample may be carry-over from other donors' samples. The sequenced material came from naive CD4+ T cells from PBMCs. Subset described: CD45RA+ positively selected. The V call is TRBV27, the J call TRBJ2-5; possible D gene TRBD1, 6 bases. CDR3 sequence reads: CASSAQGMQETQYF. The CDR3, as DNA: TGTGCCAGCAGCGCCCAGGGGATGCAAGAGACCCAGTACTTC.